The 10 T cell receptor beta chains below all came from one sample that was sequenced in a study of T cell changes during pregnancy in multiple sclerosis. The assay was immunoSEQ multiplex PCR, and TCRdb's table has in-frame clones only and misses some. The profile shows 35,000 to 50,000 clones, 90% of them singletons. This specimen consisted of peripheral blood, obtained in the second trimester of pregnancy. These receptors originate from a female donor in good health, enrolled as a control in a pregnancy study.

The rearrangement joins TRBV19 to TRBJ1-5, with D unclear. The CDR3 runs to 15 residues. V was clipped by 8 bases and J by 0 bases, with 14 bases between them. CDR1 is LNHDA, CDR2 SQIVND, per germline (reference sequence). The CDR3 region has the DNA TGTGCCAGTGTGGGGAGGAGGGATAGCAATCAGCCCCAGCATTTT. Its translation: CASVGRRDSNQPQHF.

The rearrangement joins TRBV27 to TRBJ1-1, with TRBD1 identical over 10 bases. The V gene's germline CDR1 is MNHEY and CDR2 SMNVEV (reference sequence). The CDR3 is made up of 13 amino acids. Trimming removed 2 bases from V and 8 bases from J; junction bases left unmatched: 2. CDR3: CASSLGTGVEAFF. The CDR3 region has the DNA TGTGCCAGCAGTTTAGGGACAGGGGTAGAAGCTTTCTTT.

The chain employs TRBV18 and TRBJ2-5; 11 bases align to TRBD1. Germline CDR1 and CDR2: KGHSH and LQKENI. The CDR3 is 19 residues long. After removal of 0 bases from V and 2 bases from J, the junction contained 11 bases not matched to a gene. The chain's CDR3 is CASSPPLGDRGMEQETQYF. CDR3 bases: TGTGCCAGCTCACCACCTCTCGGGGACAGGGGGATGGAGCAAGAGACCCAGTACTTC.

The chain couples TRBV5-1 to TRBJ2-3, with TRBD2 matching over 7 bases. Trimming removed 0 bases from V and 0 bases from J; junction bases left unmatched: 4. CDR1 is SGHRS and CDR2 is YFSETQ in the germline V gene. This CDR3 contains 16 residues. The DNA of the CDR3 is TGCGCCAGCAGCTTGGTCGGTAGCGGGAGCACAGATACGCAGTATTTT. This translates into CASSLVGSGSTDTQYF.

This rearrangement joins TRBV27 to TRBJ1-2, with D possibly matching TRBD1 (5 bases). The CDR3 has 15 amino acids. The ends were cut back, 7 bases at V and 2 bases at J, with 17 bases in the middle. The germline V gene encodes CDR1 MNHEY and CDR2 SMNVEV (reference sequence). The CDR3 DNA follows: TGTGCCAGCATGCTCCTGGCAGGGATGAACTATGGCTACACCTTC. Its protein is CASMLLAGMNYGYTF.

The gene calls are TRBV5-5 and TRBJ1-5, with a tentative D call TRBD1 (6 bases). Trimming cost V 2 bases and J 0 bases, with 9 bases left between them. This CDR3 contains 15 residues. Germline CDR1 is SGHKS and CDR2 is YYEKEE (reference sequence). Here the CDR3 reads CASSFGQNSNQPQHF. In DNA form, the CDR3 reads TGTGCCAGCAGCTTCGGACAGAATAGCAATCAGCCCCAGCATTTT.

The rearrangement joins TRBV7-9 to TRBJ1-4; maybe TRBD1 (5 bases). This CDR3 contains 14 residues. CDR1 is SEHNR and CDR2 is FQNEAQ in the germline V gene (reference sequence). V was shortened by 3 bases and J by 8 bases, with 13 bases between the two germline ends. This chain's CDR3 is CASSLTGAGEKLFF. In nucleotides, the CDR3 is TGTGCCAGCAGCTTGACTGGGGCGGGAGAAAAACTGTTTTTT.

V usage is TRBV11-2 and J usage is TRBJ1-1, with D maybe TRBD1 (6 bases). CDR1 is SGHAT, CDR2 FQNNGV, per germline. Trimming took off 7 bases at V and 0 bases at J, with 21 bases between the two ends. This CDR3 region has 17 residues. The CDR3 nucleotides are TGTGCCAGCAACACGCGCAGGGGAGTGGGGGTGAACACTGAAGCTTTCTTT. This translates into CASNTRRGVGVNTEAFF.

The J gene is TRBJ2-1, the V gene TRBV6-6, with D perhaps TRBD1 (6 bases). With 5 bases removed from V and 4 bases from J, the gap between germline ends came to 9 bases. The CDR3 spans 13 residues. Germline CDR1 reads MNHNY; CDR2 reads SVGAGI (reference sequence). CDR3 DNA: TGTGCCAGCAGTCCTACAGGGTACAATGAGCAGTTCTTC. Its protein is CASSPTGYNEQFF.

The CDR3 loop reads CASSLMAGANEKLFF. The CDR3 nucleotides are TGTGCCAGCAGCTTAATGGCCGGAGCTAATGAAAAACTGTTTTTT. V is TRBV7-2 and J is TRBJ1-4; no firm D call. Germline loops: CDR1 SGHTA, CDR2 FQGNSA. Trimming stripped 2 bases from V and 3 bases from J, with 10 bases between. The CDR3 covers 15 residues. The full variable domain, in which reference TRBV7-2 and TRBJ1-4 provide the parts outside the CDR3, is GAGVSQSPSNKVTEKGKDVELRCDPISGHTALYWYRQSLGQGLEFLIYFQGNSAPDKSGLPSDRFSAERTGGSVSTLTIQRTQQEDSAVYLCASSLMAGANEKLFFGSGTQLSVL.